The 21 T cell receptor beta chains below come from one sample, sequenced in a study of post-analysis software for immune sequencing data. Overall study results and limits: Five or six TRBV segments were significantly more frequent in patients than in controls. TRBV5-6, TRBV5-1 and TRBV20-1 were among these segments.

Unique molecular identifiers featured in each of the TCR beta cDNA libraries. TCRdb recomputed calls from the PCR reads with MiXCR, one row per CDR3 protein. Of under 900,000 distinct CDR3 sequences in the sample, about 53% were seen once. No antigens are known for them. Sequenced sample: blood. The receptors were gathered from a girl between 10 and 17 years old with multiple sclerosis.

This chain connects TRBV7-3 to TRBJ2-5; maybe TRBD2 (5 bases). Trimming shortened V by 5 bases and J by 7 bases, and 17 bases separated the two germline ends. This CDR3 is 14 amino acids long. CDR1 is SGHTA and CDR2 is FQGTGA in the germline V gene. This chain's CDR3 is CASSPDGNEGTQYF. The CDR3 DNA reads TGTGCCAGCAGCCCCGACGGGAACGAAGGGACCCAGTACTTC. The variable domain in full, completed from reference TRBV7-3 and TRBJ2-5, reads GAGVSQTPSNKVTEKGKYVELRCDPISGHTALYWYRQSLGQGPEFLIYFQGTGAADDSGLPNDRFFAVRPEGSVSTLKIQRTERGDSAVYLCASSPDGNEGTQYFGPGTRLLVL.

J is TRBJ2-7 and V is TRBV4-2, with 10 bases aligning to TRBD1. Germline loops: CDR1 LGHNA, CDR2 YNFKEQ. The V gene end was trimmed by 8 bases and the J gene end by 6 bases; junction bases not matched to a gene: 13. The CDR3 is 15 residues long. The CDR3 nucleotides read TGTGCCAGCTCCCGTGGGACAGGGGTAGGATTCGAGCAGTACTTC. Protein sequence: CASSRGTGVGFEQYF.

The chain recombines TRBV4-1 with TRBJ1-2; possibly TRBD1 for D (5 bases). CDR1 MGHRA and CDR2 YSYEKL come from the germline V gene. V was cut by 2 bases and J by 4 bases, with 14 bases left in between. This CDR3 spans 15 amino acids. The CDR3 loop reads CASSQYFTGLYGYTF. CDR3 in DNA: TGCGCCAGCAGCCAATATTTTACAGGCCTCTATGGCTACACCTTC.

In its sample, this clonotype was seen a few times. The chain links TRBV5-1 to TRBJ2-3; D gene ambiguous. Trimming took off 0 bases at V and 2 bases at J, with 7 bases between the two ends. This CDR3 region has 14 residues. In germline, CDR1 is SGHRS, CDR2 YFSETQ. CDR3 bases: TGCGCCAGCAGCTTGGGGGTACACACAGATACGCAGTATTTT. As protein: CASSLGVHTDTQYF. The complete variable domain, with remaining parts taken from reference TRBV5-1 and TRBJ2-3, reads KAGVTQTPRYLIKTRGQQVTLSCSPISGHRSVSWYQQTPGQGLQFLFEYFSETQRNKGNFPGRFSGRQFSNSRSEMNVSTLELGDSALYLCASSLGVHTDTQYFGPGTRLTVL.

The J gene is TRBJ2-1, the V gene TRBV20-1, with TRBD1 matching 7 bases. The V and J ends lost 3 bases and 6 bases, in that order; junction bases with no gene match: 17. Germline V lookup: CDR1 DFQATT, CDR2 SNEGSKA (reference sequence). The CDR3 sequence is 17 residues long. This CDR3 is CSASRGSRTGVFNEQFF. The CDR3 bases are TGCAGTGCTAGCAGGGGGTCGAGGACAGGAGTTTTCAATGAGCAGTTCTTC.

The CDR3 protein is CASSLSGPWNTEAFF. For the CDR3, the DNA is TGTGCCAGCAGTCTGTCGGGACCCTGGAACACTGAAGCTTTCTTT. The rearrangement uses TRBV6-5 and TRBJ1-1, with D perhaps TRBD1 (5 bases). CDR1 is MNHEY, CDR2 SVGAGI, per germline. The V end lost 5 bases, the J end lost 1 base, and 14 bases lay between the germline ends. The CDR3 loop spans 15 amino acids.

In nucleotides, the CDR3 is TGTGCCAGCAGCTCATACGGGACTAGCGGTGCCTACGAGCAGTACTTC. It specifies CASSSYGTSGAYEQYF. The chain uses TRBV7-2 and TRBJ2-5, with 11 bases that match TRBD2. The DNA matches TRBJ2-7 better at its end, which makes the J call doubtful. This CDR3 is 16 amino acids long. Germline values: CDR1 SGHTA, CDR2 FQGNSA.

The CDR3 region has the DNA TGTGCCAGTACCCAATGGGGGACGAAGGACACTGAAGCTTTCTTT. Protein sequence: CASTQWGTKDTEAFF. This chain joins TRBV19 and TRBJ1-1; TRBD1 might be the D (5 bases). From germline, CDR1 is LNHDA and CDR2 SQIVND (reference sequence). This CDR3 has 15 residues. Between the trimmed V and J ends, which lost 7 bases and 3 bases, there was a span of 18 bases.

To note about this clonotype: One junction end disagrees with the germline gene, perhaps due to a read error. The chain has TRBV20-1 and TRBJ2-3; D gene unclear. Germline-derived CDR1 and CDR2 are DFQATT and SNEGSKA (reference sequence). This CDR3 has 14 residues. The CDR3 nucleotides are TGCAGTGCTAGTTTGGTTGGGCCCACATATACGCAGTATTTT. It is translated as CSASLVGPTYTQYF.

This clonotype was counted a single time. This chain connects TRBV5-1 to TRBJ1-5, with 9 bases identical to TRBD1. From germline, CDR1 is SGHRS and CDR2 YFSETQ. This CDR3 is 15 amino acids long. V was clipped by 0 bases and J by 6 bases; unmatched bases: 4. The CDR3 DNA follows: TGCGCCAGCAGCTTGGGGGACAGGGACGCTCAGCCCCAGCATTTT. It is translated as CASSLGDRDAQPQHF.

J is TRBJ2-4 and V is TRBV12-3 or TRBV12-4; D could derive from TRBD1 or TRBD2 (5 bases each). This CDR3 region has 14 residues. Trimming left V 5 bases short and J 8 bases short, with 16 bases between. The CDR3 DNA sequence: TGTGCCAGCAGTCCGAGCGTACAGGAGGACATTCAGTACTTC. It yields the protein CASSPSVQEDIQYF.

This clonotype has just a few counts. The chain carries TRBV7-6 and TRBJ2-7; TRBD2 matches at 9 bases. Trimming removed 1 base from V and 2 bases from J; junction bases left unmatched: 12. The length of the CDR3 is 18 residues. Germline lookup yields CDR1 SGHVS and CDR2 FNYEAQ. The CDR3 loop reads CASSLGASGAPYPYEQYF. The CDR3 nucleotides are TGTGCCAGCAGCTTAGGGGCTAGCGGGGCCCCTTATCCCTACGAGCAGTACTTC.

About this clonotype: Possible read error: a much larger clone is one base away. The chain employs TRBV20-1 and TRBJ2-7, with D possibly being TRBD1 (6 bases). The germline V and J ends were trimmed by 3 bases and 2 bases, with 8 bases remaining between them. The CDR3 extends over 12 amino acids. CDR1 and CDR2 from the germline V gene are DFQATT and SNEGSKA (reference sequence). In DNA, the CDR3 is TGCAGTGCTAGGTACAGGGCCTACGAGCAGTACTTC. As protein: CSARYRAYEQYF.

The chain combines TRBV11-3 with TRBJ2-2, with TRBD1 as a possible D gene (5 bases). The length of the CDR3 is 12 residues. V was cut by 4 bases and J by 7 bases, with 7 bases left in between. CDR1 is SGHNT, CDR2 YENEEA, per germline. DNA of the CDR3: TGTGCCAGCAGCTCCGACAGCGGGGAGCTGTTTTTT. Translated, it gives CASSSDSGELFF.

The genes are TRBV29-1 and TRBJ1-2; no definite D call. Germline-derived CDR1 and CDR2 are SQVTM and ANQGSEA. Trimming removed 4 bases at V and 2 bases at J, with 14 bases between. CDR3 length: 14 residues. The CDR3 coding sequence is TGCAGCGTTGGCCGGGCTGCTTTGAACTATGGCTACACCTTC. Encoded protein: CSVGRAALNYGYTF.

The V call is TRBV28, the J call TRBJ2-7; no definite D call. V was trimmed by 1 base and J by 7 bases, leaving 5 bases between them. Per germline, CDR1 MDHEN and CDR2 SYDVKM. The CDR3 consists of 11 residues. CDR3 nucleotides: TGTGCCAGCAGTTTATTGTGGGAGCAGTACTTC. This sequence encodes CASSLLWEQYF.

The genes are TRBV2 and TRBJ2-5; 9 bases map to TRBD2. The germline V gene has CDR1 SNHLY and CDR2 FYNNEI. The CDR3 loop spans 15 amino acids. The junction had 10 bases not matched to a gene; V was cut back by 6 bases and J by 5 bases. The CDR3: CASRSLAGSRETQYF. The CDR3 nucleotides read TGTGCCAGCAGGTCTCTAGCGGGGAGTAGGGAGACCCAGTACTTC. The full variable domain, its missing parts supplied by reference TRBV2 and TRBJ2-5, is EPEVTQTPSHQVTQMGQEVILRCVPISNHLYFYWYRQILGQKVEFLVSFYNNEISEKSEIFDDQFSVERPDGSNFTLKIRSTKLEDSAMYFCASRSLAGSRETQYFGPGTRLLVL.

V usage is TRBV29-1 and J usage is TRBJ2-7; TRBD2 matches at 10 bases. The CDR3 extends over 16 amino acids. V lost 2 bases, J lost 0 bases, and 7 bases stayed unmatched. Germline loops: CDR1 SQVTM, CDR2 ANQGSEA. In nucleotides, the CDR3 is TGCAGCGTTGAATTAGCGGGAGGCTCGCCCTCCTACGAGCAGTACTTC. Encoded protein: CSVELAGGSPSYEQYF.

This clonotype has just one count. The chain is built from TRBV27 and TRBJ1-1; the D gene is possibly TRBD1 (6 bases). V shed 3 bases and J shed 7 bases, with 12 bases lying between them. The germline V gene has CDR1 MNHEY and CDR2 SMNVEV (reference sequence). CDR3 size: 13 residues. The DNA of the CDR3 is TGTGCCAGCAGTTTCCTCGACAGGTTTGAAGCTTTCTTT. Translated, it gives CASSFLDRFEAFF.

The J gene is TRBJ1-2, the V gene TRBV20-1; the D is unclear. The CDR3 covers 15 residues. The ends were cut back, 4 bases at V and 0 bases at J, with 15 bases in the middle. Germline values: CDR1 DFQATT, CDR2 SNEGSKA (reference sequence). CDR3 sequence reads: CSATRGGESNYGYTF. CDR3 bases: TGCAGTGCTACAAGAGGTGGGGAGTCTAACTATGGCTACACCTTC.

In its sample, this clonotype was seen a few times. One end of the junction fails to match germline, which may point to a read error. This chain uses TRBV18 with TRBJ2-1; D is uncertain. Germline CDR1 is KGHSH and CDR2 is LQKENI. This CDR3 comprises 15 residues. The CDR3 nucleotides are TGTGCCAGTTCACCCCTTCGAAGCTCCTACAATGAGCAGTTCTTC. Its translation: CASSPLRSSYNEQFF.